This T cell receptor (beta chain) comes out of a study of blood T cell repertoires in COVID-19. Turning to the study itself: Both acute and convalescent COVID-19 samples were obtained from the United States, Italy and Spain. T cells, B-cell-depleted T cells, or PBMCs supplied cDNA or gDNA.

Study processing details: Amplification with reference gene primers provided the estimates of nucleated cell counts. TCRdb keeps only in-frame clones here, not all; method: immunoSEQ multiplex PCR. The DNA gave D and trimming, while V, J and clone size come from that table. Counted here are some 250,000 clones, around 84% occurring once; the ten biggest clones make up about 3.2%. The V gene's germline CDR1 is LNHDA and CDR2 SQIVND (reference sequence). This CDR3 region has 17 residues. The V end was cut by 5 bases, the J end by 2 bases, with 19 bases between. This receptor was obtained from a woman younger than 30 with acute or convalescent COVID-19. The V call is TRBV19, the J call TRBJ1-3; tentatively, D is TRBD1 (6 bases). Sequencing was done on a sample of peripheral blood. The CDR3 loop reads CASSRRYQTGPGNTIYF. Written as DNA, the CDR3 is TGTGCCAGTAGTCGCCGGTATCAAACAGGGCCTGGAAACACCATATATTTT.